Below, 12 T cell receptor beta chains from the same sample are listed, as sequenced in a study of blood T cell repertoires in COVID-19 (TCRdb year 2020). Library preparation employed the immunoSEQ multiplex PCR assay. Not all clones reach the TCRdb copy of this immuneACCESS table, which keeps in-frame sequences only. Checked studies attribute under half of the gap to unresolved V genes and leave the rest unexplained. In all, the sample holds about 280,000 clones, and 85% of those were seen once. The biggest ten clones account for roughly 15% of the sample. The sequencing sample was made of peripheral blood. The receptors here all came from a human donor in a cohort sampled during active COVID-19.

J is TRBJ2-1 and V is TRBV27; 7 bases agree with TRBD2. Looked up from germline, CDR1 is MNHEY and CDR2 is SMNVEV (reference sequence). The CDR3 is 13 amino acids. Losses at the gene ends were 7 bases for V and 8 bases for J; bases not matched to a gene: 8. The CDR3 DNA reads as TGTGCCAGCACACGGCTTCTAGCGGATGAGCAGTTCTTC. It yields the protein CASTRLLADEQFF.

Only a few counts were recorded for this clone. CDR3 amino acids: CASSHRLGTGELFF. CDR3 sequence (DNA): TGTGCCAGCAGCCACAGGCTGGGAACCGGGGAGCTGTTTTTT. V usage is TRBV11-2 and J usage is TRBJ2-2, with D perhaps matching TRBD1 (5 bases). Germline V gene sequence: CDR1 SGHAT, CDR2 FQNNGV. Trimming cost V 5 bases and J 5 bases, with 12 bases left between them. This CDR3 has 14 residues.

A single count supports this clone. V gene TRBV29-1 combines with J gene TRBJ2-7; tentative D call: TRBD1 (6 bases). V lost 6 bases, J lost 4 bases, and 19 bases lay in between. CDR3 length equals 14 residues. Germline V gene lookup returns CDR1 SQVTM and CDR2 ANQGSEA. CDR3 coding DNA: TGCAGCGTCGAAAAGACAGGCCCCTTATACGAGCAGTACTTC. Encoded protein: CSVEKTGPLYEQYF.

This chain joins TRBV3-1 (or the pseudogene TRBV3-2) and TRBJ2-3, with a possible D match to TRBD1 (6 bases). The CDR3 contains 14 residues. V lost 9 bases to trimming and J lost 2 bases, with 15 bases between them. Germline V gene lookup returns CDR1 LGHDT and CDR2 YNNKEL (reference sequence). The CDR3 loop is CARRRGSVTDTQYF. The CDR3 bases are TGTGCCAGGAGAAGGGGGTCTGTCACAGATACGCAGTATTTT.

The V and J genes are TRBV27 and TRBJ1-2; D call uncertain. V lost 0 bases and J 4 bases, leaving 15 bases between the germline ends. Germline V CDR1 and CDR2: MNHEY, SMNVEV (reference sequence). The CDR3 runs 16 residues. The CDR3 nucleotides are TGTGCCAGCAGTTTATCGTATTCCATATCGGGCTATGGCTACACCTTC. It yields the protein CASSLSYSISGYGYTF.

The V gene is TRBV5-1, the J gene TRBJ2-1; weak D call: TRBD2 (6 bases). V lost 1 base and J lost 4, with 12 bases in between. Germline V gene sequence: CDR1 SGHRS, CDR2 YFSETQ. This CDR3 spans 15 amino acids. In DNA, the CDR3 is TGCGCCAGCAGCTTGCGGGCGGGACCATACAATGAGCAGTTCTTC. The encoded protein is CASSLRAGPYNEQFF.

The chain carries TRBV18 and TRBJ1-3, with unresolved D. This CDR3 is built from 17 residues. Germline lookup yields CDR1 KGHSH and CDR2 LQKENI. Trimming shortened V by 0 bases and J by 0 bases, and 12 bases separated the two germline ends. CDR3 loop: CASSPPLLGISGNTIYF. DNA of the CDR3: TGTGCCAGCTCACCACCTCTCCTAGGAATCTCTGGAAACACCATATATTTT. Full variable domain (missing parts from reference TRBV18 and TRBJ1-3): NAGVMQNPRHLVRRRGQEARLRCSPMKGHSHVYWYRQLPEEGLKFMVYLQKENIIDESGMPKERFSAEFPKEGPSILRIQQVVRGDSAAYFCASSPPLLGISGNTIYFGEGSWLTVV.

Regarding this clone: This same CDR3 is encoded by further DNA sequences in the sample. V is TRBV27 and J is TRBJ1-3, with D maybe TRBD1 (6 bases). Per germline, CDR1 MNHEY and CDR2 SMNVEV (reference sequence). The CDR3 sequence is 13 residues long. V was pared by 4 bases and J by 4 bases, with 8 bases between. CDR3 sequence reads: CASSSGQGNTIYF. The CDR3 nucleotides read TGTGCCAGCAGTTCTGGACAGGGAAACACCATATATTTT.

The chain employs TRBV18 and TRBJ1-2; the match to TRBD1 covers 10 bases. After removal of 2 bases from V and 9 bases from J, the junction contained 3 bases not matched to a gene. This CDR3 has 13 residues. Germline-derived CDR1 and CDR2 are KGHSH and LQKENI. The CDR3 sequence is CASSPGTGVRYTF. The CDR3 nucleotides are TGTGCCAGCTCACCAGGGACAGGGGTTCGCTACACCTTC.

The chain recombines TRBV25-1 with TRBJ1-2; the match to TRBD1 covers 8 bases. V trimming: 1 base; J trimming: 3 bases; junction bases outside the gene matches: 1. Germline CDR1 MGHDK, CDR2 SYGVNS. The CDR3 length is 14 residues. CDR3 sequence reads: CASSESGGHYGYTF. Written as DNA, the CDR3 is TGTGCCAGCAGTGAATCAGGGGGCCACTATGGCTACACCTTC.

The CDR3 DNA reads TGTGCCAGCTCACCGTTAGCGGGGGGGGACCAAAACATTCAGTACTTC. It yields the protein CASSPLAGGDQNIQYF. This chain connects TRBV18 to TRBJ2-4; 11 nucleotides line up with TRBD2. Germline loops: CDR1 KGHSH, CDR2 LQKENI. V trimming: 3 bases; J trimming: 5 bases; junction bases outside the gene matches: 6. This CDR3 is 16 amino acids long.

V gene TRBV6-5 combines with J gene TRBJ2-2, with D maybe TRBD1 (6 bases). The V gene lost 2 bases and the J gene lost 5 bases, with 12 bases spanning the gap. The CDR3 covers 15 residues. The germline gives CDR1 MNHEY, CDR2 SVGAGI. CDR3 loop: CASSYGGHITGELFF. The CDR3 region has the DNA TGTGCCAGCAGTTACGGGGGCCACATAACCGGGGAGCTGTTTTTT.